A selection of T cell receptor beta chains follows, all from one sample in a study of T cells after yellow fever vaccination. TCRdb itself ran the 5' RACE reads through MiXCR, one entry per CDR3 protein. The table shows hundreds of thousands of distinct CDR3 sequences, with about 12% occurring only once. The input for sequencing was PBMCs, taken on the day of the yellow fever booster vaccination. Receptors originate from a man aged 30 to 45 who received the YFV17D yellow fever vaccine. Both conserved end residues are part of each CDR3. The order of the fields is clone size, J gene, V gene, D gene, CDR3 DNA, CDR3 protein. The D gene is left open where the match is weak. Only some rows state a clone size, as once, few, many or a class for expanded clones.

>-|TRBJ2-1|TRBV6-2/TRBV6-3|-
TGTGCCAGCACCCAGGGAGATGAGCAGTTCTTC
CASTQGDEQFF
>few|TRBJ2-1|TRBV7-2|TRBD1
TGTGCCAGCAGCTCAACAGGGGCCCAGCGCTACAATGAGCAGTTCTTC
CASSSTGAQRYNEQFF
>-|TRBJ1-3|TRBV12-3/TRBV12-4|-
TGTGCCAGCAGTTTGCGAATCGGAGGCGGAAACACCATATATTTT
CASSLRIGGGNTIYF
>-|TRBJ2-1|TRBV5-1|-
TGCGCCAGCAGCTTGGCCGGCCCCGACCTGCTGAATGAGCAGTTCTTC
CASSLAGPDLLNEQFF
>few|TRBJ1-1|TRBV12-3/TRBV12-4|-
TGTGCCAGCAGCATTGCGGGGGTCACTGAAGCTTTCTTT
CASSIAGVTEAFF
>-|TRBJ1-4|TRBV27|-
TGTGCCAGCAGTTTATCCTGGACGGAACTCCCTGTTGGAAAACTGTTTTTT
CASSLSWTELPVGKLFF
>-|TRBJ2-7|TRBV5-8|-
TGTGCCAGCAGCCCGGGGGCCCTTTGGGGTTACGAGCAGTACTTC
CASSPGALWGYEQYF
>-|TRBJ2-7|TRBV20-1|-
TGCAGTACTAAAAAGGGCGACTTGAGCTCCTACGAGCAGTACTTC
CSTKKGDLSSYEQYF
>few|TRBJ2-7|TRBV6-1|TRBD1
TGTGCCAGCAATATGCAGGGGGCGATTTTGTACGAGCAGTACTTC
CASNMQGAILYEQYF
>-|TRBJ2-1|TRBV5-4|-
TGTGCCAGCAGCTTAGTATCGGGCAAAAGGAATGAGCAGTTCTTC
CASSLVSGKRNEQFF
>-|TRBJ1-3|TRBV7-2|TRBD1
TGTGCCAGCAGCGCCAGGGGGCCCTCTGGAAACACCATATATTTT
CASSARGPSGNTIYF
>-|TRBJ2-7|TRBV9|-
TGTGCCAGCAGCCTCGGAGGGGACAGTAACGAGCAGTACTTC
CASSLGGDSNEQYF
>many|TRBJ2-7|TRBV18|TRBD2
TGTGCCAGCTCAGAAACCGGGACTAGCGGGAGCGAGCAGTACTTC
CASSETGTSGSEQYF
>few|TRBJ2-1|TRBV20-1|-
TGCAGTGCTAGAGACCGGGTACACTACAATGAGCAGTTCTTC
CSARDRVHYNEQFF
>few|TRBJ2-5|TRBV14|TRBD2
TGTGCCAGCAGCCATACTTCCGGGACTAGCATTCGATCGAAGACCCAGTACTTC
CASSHTSGTSIRSKTQYF
>many|TRBJ1-5|TRBV5-6|-
TGTGCCAGCAGCAAGGGACCGAATTCAGGTCAGCCCCAGCATTTT
CASSKGPNSGQPQHF
>-|TRBJ2-1|TRBV6-5|TRBD2
TGTGCCAGCAGTTACGGACTAGCGGGAGGGTTTCAGTTCTTC
CASSYGLAGGFQFF
>few|TRBJ1-5|TRBV7-8|TRBD1
TGTGCCAGCAGCTTAATCATTGGACAGGTTCCCAATCAGCCCCAGCATTTT
CASSLIIGQVPNQPQHF
>few|TRBJ2-7|TRBV5-6|-
TGTGCCAGCAGCTTCGGAGGCGCCGAGCAGTACTTC
CASSFGGAEQYF
>many|TRBJ1-5|TRBV15|-
TGTGCCACCAGCAGAGATCTAGATAGCAATCAGCCCCAGCATTTT
CATSRDLDSNQPQHF
>few|TRBJ1-4|TRBV7-2|-
TGTGCCAGCAGCTTAAGCCGGGCCCCTAATGAAAAACTGTTTTTT
CASSLSRAPNEKLFF
>few|TRBJ2-3|TRBV4-3|-
TGCGCCAGCAGCCAAGACCAGGCATCAGATACGCAGTATTTT
CASSQDQASDTQYF
>-|TRBJ2-7|TRBV5-1|TRBD2
TGCGCCAGCAGCTTGAACAGCGGGAGGGCCCCCCCCTACGAGCAGTACTTC
CASSLNSGRAPPYEQYF
>few|TRBJ2-6|TRBV5-1|-
TGCGCCAGCAGGCTAGGGGATTCTGGGGCCAACGTCCTGACTTTC
CASRLGDSGANVLTF
>-|TRBJ2-3|TRBV7-9|-
TGTGCCAGCAGCCAAGCCATAAGCACAGATACGCCGTATTTT
CASSQAISTDTPYF
>-|TRBJ1-1|TRBV24-1|TRBD1
TGTGCCACCAAGGGACAGGGGTTTACTGAAGCTTTCTTT
CATKGQGFTEAFF
>-|TRBJ1-5|TRBV12-3/TRBV12-4|TRBD1
TGTGCCAGCAGGGGGACAGGGTACCAGCCCCAGCATTTT
CASRGTGYQPQHF
>-|TRBJ2-7|TRBV5-1|-
TGCGCCGTCCGGGACTTGGACTCCTACGAGCAGTACTTC
CAVRDLDSYEQYF
>-|TRBJ1-4|TRBV7-2|-
TGTGCCAGCAGCTTAGCTCGGTTTAATGAAAAACTGTTTTTT
CASSLARFNEKLFF